One T cell receptor (beta chain) is described in this entry. Authors' processing steps: Amplified reference gene primers provided the basis for estimating nucleated cell counts. Sequencing used immunoSEQ multiplex PCR; TCRdb keeps in-frame clones, though not all of them. V and J calls and clone size follow that table, whereas D and trimming were derived from the DNA. The data show 150,000 to 180,000 clones, with roughly 80% seen just once and 25% to 35% held by the top ten. The entry originates in a study of blood T cell repertoires in COVID-19. Across the study: The United States, Italy and Spain were the sources of the acute and convalescent COVID-19 samples. The analysed material was cDNA or gDNA that came from T cells, B-cell-depleted T cells, or PBMCs.

Germline loops: CDR1 KGHDR, CDR2 SFDVKD. The V gene end was trimmed by 4 bases and the J gene end by 1 base; junction bases not matched to a gene: 0. The CDR3 totals 14 residues. The receptor was isolated from a woman aged 55-70 years with acute or convalescent COVID-19. Sequenced: peripheral blood. J is TRBJ2-4 and V is TRBV24-1, with 7 nucleotides matching TRBD2. CDR3: CATSEGGAKNIQYF. The DNA of the CDR3 is TGTGCCACCAGTGAGGGGGGGGCCAAAAACATTCAGTACTTC.